The 25 T cell receptor beta chains presented below share a single source sample, sequenced in a study of T cell repertoires in cytomegalovirus infection (dated by TCRdb to the late 2010s). No antigen has been assigned to these receptors. What this sample's treatment or condition label stands for: in vitro stimulation with specific CMV peptide epitopes to enrich CMV-specific T cells. Sequencing was carried out with an Illumina HiSeq 1500. TCRdb redid the processing of the public reads, applying fastp at Q25 and MiXCR, and retained in-frame beta chains. Identical CDR3 proteins give one entry, which carries the most common genes and DNA. The sample has about 920,000 distinct CDR3 sequences on record, roughly 30% of them singletons. Of the sample, over 12% falls within the top ten clones. The sequenced sample was cultured CD8+ T cells from PBMCs, obtained from culture after CMV antigen stimulation. These receptor sequences come from a human donor in good health (CMV status not recorded). Some clones in this sample may be carry-over from other donors' samples.

The genes are TRBV6-1 and TRBJ2-3; a weak D match, TRBD2 (5 bases). The CDR3 spans 11 residues. The V gene lost 11 bases and the J gene lost 6 bases, with 12 bases spanning the gap. CDR1 and CDR2 (germline): MNHNS, SASEGT. The CDR3 DNA follows: TGTGCCGTCCGAGGGTTGGATACGCAGTATTTT. It encodes CAVRGLDTQYF.

This clonotype was recorded a few times. This chain connects TRBV11-2 to TRBJ2-5, with TRBD2 matching over 11 bases. V lost 6 bases to trimming and J lost 1 base; unmatched junction nucleotides: 4. This CDR3 spans 15 amino acids. Germline CDR1 and CDR2: SGHAT and FQNNGV. This CDR3 is CASRPSGGIQETQYF. The CDR3 DNA is TGTGCCAGCAGACCTAGCGGGGGGATCCAAGAGACCCAGTACTTC.

J is TRBJ1-2 and V is TRBV4-1; 8 bases fit TRBD1. J was trimmed by 7 bases and V by 1 base; bases with no gene match: 17. Germline lookup yields CDR1 MGHRA and CDR2 YSYEKL. The CDR3 is 18 residues long. CDR3 in DNA: TGCGCCAGCAGCCAAGGGGCCGGGACAGGACCTAAAGAGGGTGGCTACACCTTC. Translated, it gives CASSQGAGTGPKEGGYTF.

In this sample, this clonotype turned up many times. The genes are TRBV7-6 and TRBJ1-2; D not certain. The CDR3 is 13 amino acids. V lost 4 bases, J lost 6 bases, and 12 bases lay in between. Germline-derived CDR1 and CDR2 are SGHVS and FNYEAQ. Here the CDR3 reads CASSSGGQDGYTF. DNA for the CDR3: TGTGCCAGCAGCTCGGGAGGGCAGGATGGCTACACCTTC.

The gene calls are TRBV19 and TRBJ1-1; no clear D gene. The germline CDR1 and CDR2 sequences are LNHDA and SQIVND (reference sequence). CDR3 length equals 14 residues. V lost 7 bases and J 7 bases, leaving 19 bases between the germline ends. CDR3 DNA sequence: TGTGCCAGTATCGGTTCTGCCTGGCATGGTGAAGCTTTCTTT. Its translation is CASIGSAWHGEAFF.

The J gene is TRBJ2-1, the V gene TRBV19; 9 bases match TRBD2. The CDR3 sequence is 15 residues long. Germline V CDR1 and CDR2: LNHDA, SQIVND (reference sequence). J was trimmed by 4 bases and V by 6 bases; bases with no gene match: 7. The DNA for the CDR3 is TGTGCCAGTAGCACACGACTAGCGGCTTACAATGAGCAGTTCTTC. Translating gives CASSTRLAAYNEQFF. The full variable domain, completed using reference TRBV19 and TRBJ2-1, is DGGITQSPKYLFRKEGQNVTLSCEQNLNHDAMYWYRQDPGQGLRLIYYSQIVNDFQKGDIAEGYSVSREKKESFPLTVTSAQKNPTAFYLCASSTRLAAYNEQFFGPGTRLTVL.

Comment on this clonotype: Lacking the conserved final phenylalanine or tryptophan, this CDR3 likely reflects a read error. The V gene is TRBV20-1, the J gene TRBJ1-5; D unclear. In germline, CDR1 is DFQATT, CDR2 SNEGSKA (reference sequence). V lost 0 bases to trimming and J lost 5 bases, with 17 bases between them. CDR3 length equals 16 residues. In nucleotides, the CDR3 is TGCAGTGCTAGAGATATAAGTTCGTACGGCGATCAGCCCCAGCATCTT. This sequence encodes CSARDISSYGDQPQHL.

V and J are TRBV6-6 and TRBJ2-5; 9 bases are a match to TRBD1. Per the germline V gene, CDR1 is MNHNY and CDR2 is SVGAGI (reference sequence). The CDR3 is made up of 13 amino acids. The J segment lost 5 bases and the V segment lost 2 bases, leaving 0 bases of the junction unmatched. The CDR3 DNA sequence: TGTGCCAGCAGTTACGGGACAGGGGAGACCCAGTACTTC. Translated, it gives CASSYGTGETQYF.

This rearrangement joins TRBV4-1 to TRBJ2-7; possible D gene TRBD1, 6 bases. CDR3 size: 14 residues. Trimming stripped 3 bases from V and 5 bases from J, with 14 bases between. Per germline, CDR1 MGHRA and CDR2 YSYEKL. CDR3 in amino acids: CASSHPGQFNEQYF. CDR3 nucleotides: TGCGCCAGCAGCCACCCGGGACAATTTAACGAGCAGTACTTC.

This chain links TRBV13 with TRBJ1-1; TRBD1 matches 11 bases. The CDR3 sequence is 17 residues long. J lost 0 bases, V lost 5 bases, and 8 bases had no gene match. CDR1 is PRHDT and CDR2 is FYEKMQ in the germline V gene (reference sequence). CDR3 DNA: TGTGCCAGCAGCCCTGGCGGGACAGGGGGTATGAACACTGAAGCTTTCTTT. It specifies CASSPGGTGGMNTEAFF.

CDR3 nucleotides: TGTGCCAGCATCCCCCCGGGACAGTATGGCTACACCTTC. This translates into CASIPPGQYGYTF. The V call is TRBV7-9, the J call TRBJ1-2; 7 nucleotides line up with TRBD1. CDR1 SEHNR and CDR2 FQNEAQ come from the germline V gene (reference sequence). The V and J ends lost 7 bases and 5 bases, in that order; junction bases with no gene match: 7. The CDR3 loop spans 13 amino acids.

There are many counts of this clonotype. The chain has TRBV2 and TRBJ1-5, with unresolved D. The V end was cut by 4 bases, the J end by 0 bases, with 10 bases between. The germline CDR1 and CDR2 sequences are SNHLY and FYNNEI. This CDR3 comprises 15 residues. The CDR3 here is CASSAGNYSNQPQHF. The CDR3 DNA reads as TGTGCCAGCAGTGCCGGGAACTATAGCAATCAGCCCCAGCATTTT.

This clonotype was seen more than once but under ten times. V and J are TRBV20-1 and TRBJ2-3, with D possibly called TRBD1 or TRBD2 (5 bases each). CDR3 size: 19 residues. Germline CDR1 is DFQATT and CDR2 is SNEGSKA (reference sequence). Between the trimmed V and J ends, which lost 0 bases and 4 bases, there was a span of 26 bases. CDR3 sequence reads: CSAREARVSLLPGADTQYF. CDR3 DNA: TGCAGTGCTAGAGAGGCCAGGGTATCCTTACTCCCCGGGGCAGATACGCAGTATTTT.

This clonotype was recorded once. The DNA for the CDR3 is TGTGCCAGCAGTTTTACAACAGGGCCCGATTTGGATACCGGGGAGCTGTTTTTT. Translation gives CASSFTTGPDLDTGELFF. The J gene is TRBJ2-2, the V gene TRBV12-3 or TRBV12-4, with TRBD1 as a possible D gene (6 bases). This CDR3 comprises 18 residues. The ends were cut back, 3 bases at V and 5 bases at J, with 22 bases in the middle.

This clonotype was picked up a small number of times. Written as DNA, the CDR3 is TGTGCCAGTAGTATTGGATATGGCTCGCCCCAGCATTTT. Its protein product is CASSIGYGSPQHF. V usage is TRBV19 and J usage is TRBJ1-5; D ambiguous. V shed 3 bases and J shed 9 bases, with 12 bases lying between them. Germline V gene data show CDR1 as LNHDA and CDR2 as SQIVND (reference sequence). This CDR3 spans 13 amino acids.

On this clonotype: One end of the junction fails to match germline, which may point to a read error. V is TRBV7-6 and J is TRBJ2-1, with D perhaps assigned TRBD1 or TRBD2 (6 bases each). The V gene's germline CDR1 is SGHVS and CDR2 FNYEAQ. The CDR3 extends over 15 amino acids. This chain's CDR3 is CTSSLEGGGYNEQFF. Here the CDR3 DNA reads TGTACCAGCAGCTTAGAGGGGGGCGGGTACAATGAGCAGTTCTTC.

This clonotype was detected a few times. The chain links TRBV7-6 to TRBJ2-1, with a possible D match to TRBD2 (5 bases). The V end was cut by 5 bases, the J end by 4 bases, with 21 bases between. The CDR3 is made up of 17 amino acids. The V gene's germline CDR1 is SGHVS and CDR2 FNYEAQ. The CDR3 sequence: CASSRRFGGSGYNEQFF. The CDR3 bases are TGTGCCAGCAGCCGTAGGTTTGGCGGGTCGGGTTACAATGAGCAGTTCTTC.

V and J are TRBV5-5 and TRBJ1-5, with D perhaps TRBD1 (5 bases). CDR3 length equals 14 residues. The germline V gene encodes CDR1 SGHKS and CDR2 YYEKEE (reference sequence). Trimming cost V 3 bases and J 3 bases, with 10 bases left between them. The CDR3 reads CASSSDNLNQPQHF. In DNA form, the CDR3 reads TGTGCCAGCAGCTCGGACAACCTCAATCAGCCCCAGCATTTT.

V usage is TRBV10-1 and J usage is TRBJ1-5, with unresolved D. The germline V gene has CDR1 WNHNN and CDR2 SYGVQD (reference sequence). V lost 0 bases and J lost 4, with 10 bases in between. This CDR3 is 15 amino acids long. CDR3 sequence: CASSESNWSNQPQHF. In nucleotides, the CDR3 is TGCGCCAGCAGTGAGTCGAACTGGAGTAATCAGCCCCAGCATTTT.

The CDR3, as DNA: TGTGCCAGCAGTGACCACACGGGGGGAAACACCATATATTTT. Amino acids: CASSDHTGGNTIYF. J is TRBJ1-3 and V is TRBV6-1, with D unresolved. CDR1 MNHNS and CDR2 SASEGT come from the germline V gene. This CDR3 has 14 amino acids. Trimming stripped 3 bases from V and 4 bases from J, with 10 bases between.

The chain recombines TRBV11-2 with TRBJ2-7, with D uncertain. The V and J ends lost 0 bases and 3 bases respectively, with 6 bases between them. The germline V gene encodes CDR1 SGHAT and CDR2 FQNNGV. The CDR3 spans 13 residues. The CDR3 coding sequence is TGTGCCAGCAGCTTAGAGACACACTACGAGCAGTACTTC. Translated: CASSLETHYEQYF.

The chain couples TRBV6-8 to TRBJ2-7; 7 bases align to TRBD1. Unmatched junction bases numbered 7, after V lost 8 bases and J lost 3 bases. The V gene's germline CDR1 is MNHGY and CDR2 SAAAGT. CDR3 length: 13 residues. The CDR3 spells CASRGQWDYEQYV. The DNA for the CDR3 is TGTGCCAGCCGGGGACAGTGGGACTACGAGCAGTACGTC.

V usage is TRBV29-1 and J usage is TRBJ2-3, with TRBD2 matching 11 bases. CDR1 SQVTM and CDR2 ANQGSEA come from the germline V gene. Losses at the gene ends were 6 bases for V and 2 bases for J; bases not matched to a gene: 7. This CDR3 has 15 residues. The CDR3 loop reads CSVHRTSGYTDTQYF. The CDR3 DNA sequence: TGCAGCGTGCACCGGACTAGCGGGTACACAGATACGCAGTATTTT.

V gene TRBV4-1 combines with J gene TRBJ2-5; D gene unclear. V gave up 1 base and J gave up 5 bases, with 14 bases separating them. The germline gives CDR1 MGHRA, CDR2 YSYEKL. The CDR3 extends over 15 amino acids. The CDR3: CASSQGSAGRETQYF. DNA for the CDR3: TGCGCCAGCAGCCAAGGTTCTGCCGGGCGCGAGACCCAGTACTTC.

This clonotype was found a few times. This chain links TRBV4-1 with TRBJ1-2, with a tentative D call TRBD1 (6 bases). Germline loops: CDR1 MGHRA, CDR2 YSYEKL. This CDR3 region has 15 residues. V was shortened by 1 base and J by 3 bases, with 12 bases between the two germline ends. The CDR3 here is CASSQGPDSYYGYTF. CDR3 nucleotides: TGCGCCAGCAGCCAAGGCCCGGACAGCTACTATGGCTACACCTTC.